A selection of T cell receptor beta chains follows, all from one sample in a study of blood T cell repertoires in COVID-19. The method was immunoSEQ multiplex PCR; TCRdb's version includes in-frame clones alone and lacks a portion of them. This sample has 200,000 to 250,000 clones, with 80% to 90% found just once. The sample consisted of PBMCs or T cells enriched from blood (not recorded which). Receptor source: a woman aged 25 to 39 who had been exposed to COVID-19. CDR3s include the opening cysteine and the closing phenylalanine or tryptophan. D genes are given only for firm matches. Clone size is not always given. Where it is, it says once, few, many or a class for expanded clones.

cdr3_nt: TGCGCCAGCAGCTCGACGGGACTAGCGTCCGAGAACACCGGGGAGCTGTTTTTT; cdr3_aa: CASSSTGLASENTGELFF; v_call: TRBV5-1; d_call: TRBD2; clone_size: -; j_call: TRBJ2-2; cdr3_length: 18
cdr3_nt: TGTGCCAGCAGCTTCTCAGGACTAGCGGGTCCCGGTACCAATGAGCAGTTCTTC; cdr3_aa: CASSFSGLAGPGTNEQFF; v_call: TRBV5-5; d_call: TRBD2; clone_size: -; j_call: TRBJ2-1; cdr3_length: 18
cdr3_nt: TGCAGCGTATCGGACAGGGGAGGGACTGAAGCTTTCTTT; cdr3_aa: CSVSDRGGTEAFF; v_call: TRBV29-1; d_call: TRBD1; clone_size: -; j_call: TRBJ1-1; cdr3_length: 13
cdr3_nt: TGTGCCAGCTCACAGGGTCGGGAGCTAAGCTACACCTTC; cdr3_aa: CASSQGRELSYTF; v_call: TRBV18; d_call: -; clone_size: -; j_call: TRBJ1-2; cdr3_length: 13
cdr3_nt: TGTGCCAGCAGCCAAGATCCGGGGGTATCCTACGAGCAGTACTTC; cdr3_aa: CASSQDPGVSYEQYF; v_call: TRBV3-1/TRBV3-2; d_call: -; clone_size: -; j_call: TRBJ2-7; cdr3_length: 15
cdr3_nt: TGTGCCAGCAACAGGGATAATTCACCCCTCCACTTT; cdr3_aa: CASNRDNSPLHF; v_call: TRBV7-9; d_call: -; clone_size: -; j_call: TRBJ1-6; cdr3_length: 12
cdr3_nt: TGTGCCAGCAGTGAAGTGCAGGGGTACACTGAAGCTTTCTTT; cdr3_aa: CASSEVQGYTEAFF; v_call: TRBV6-1; d_call: -; clone_size: -; j_call: TRBJ1-1; cdr3_length: 14
cdr3_nt: TGTGCCAGCAGTTTTATGCTTGCCAGCGGAGTAAAGGGTTCCTACAATGAGCAGTTCTTC; cdr3_aa: CASSFMLASGVKGSYNEQFF; v_call: TRBV28; d_call: -; clone_size: -; j_call: TRBJ2-1; cdr3_length: 20
cdr3_nt: TGTGCCAGCAGCTCCTCTGGGCGAATTTCCTACAATGAGCAGTTCTTC; cdr3_aa: CASSSSGRISYNEQFF; v_call: TRBV11-2; d_call: -; clone_size: -; j_call: TRBJ2-1; cdr3_length: 16
cdr3_nt: TGTGCCAGCTCACTTACACAGGATCCCTACGAGCAGTACTTC; cdr3_aa: CASSLTQDPYEQYF; v_call: TRBV18; d_call: -; clone_size: -; j_call: TRBJ2-7; cdr3_length: 14
cdr3_nt: TGTGCCAGCAGCCAAGATCTGTACTCGCATGGCTACACCTTC; cdr3_aa: CASSQDLYSHGYTF; v_call: TRBV3-1/TRBV3-2; d_call: -; clone_size: once; j_call: TRBJ1-2; cdr3_length: 14
cdr3_nt: TGTGCCTGGAACAGCGGGATGGCCGCCTACGAGCAGTACTTC; cdr3_aa: CAWNSGMAAYEQYF; v_call: TRBV30; d_call: TRBD2; clone_size: once; j_call: TRBJ2-7; cdr3_length: 14
cdr3_nt: TGTGCCAGCAGTCGGGGGATAGCGGGAGTGTCGCGTAATGAGCAGTTCTTC; cdr3_aa: CASSRGIAGVSRNEQFF; v_call: TRBV6-2/TRBV6-3; d_call: TRBD2; clone_size: -; j_call: TRBJ2-1; cdr3_length: 17
cdr3_nt: TGTGCCAGAAGCCCGCATCGGTCCCCCAATCAGCCCCAGCATTTT; cdr3_aa: CARSPHRSPNQPQHF; v_call: TRBV5-3; d_call: -; clone_size: -; j_call: TRBJ1-5; cdr3_length: 15
cdr3_nt: TGTGCCAGCAGCTTGGCAGGGCTCCCCTACGAGCAGTACTTC; cdr3_aa: CASSLAGLPYEQYF; v_call: TRBV5-6; d_call: -; clone_size: -; j_call: TRBJ2-7; cdr3_length: 14
cdr3_nt: TGTGCCAGCTCACCCGTACTGACAGGGGACACTGAAGCTTTCTTT; cdr3_aa: CASSPVLTGDTEAFF; v_call: TRBV18; d_call: TRBD1; clone_size: -; j_call: TRBJ1-1; cdr3_length: 15